The 27 T cell receptor beta chains below all came from one sample that was sequenced in a study of blood T cell repertoires in COVID-19. Sequencing was performed with immunoSEQ multiplex PCR; in TCRdb, only in-frame clones are kept and a portion is missing. The repertoire includes some 180,000 clones, roughly 80% of them detected once, and about an eighth sits in the top ten. Input material: PBMCs or T cells enriched from blood (not recorded which). The receptors were gathered from a man in his 60s who had been exposed to COVID-19.

The CDR3 DNA follows: TGTGCCAGCACCCGGGACTACGAGCAGTACTTC. This sequence encodes CASTRDYEQYF. The genes are TRBV6-5 and TRBJ2-7; a weak D match, TRBD2 (5 bases). In germline, CDR1 is MNHEY, CDR2 SVGAGI. V lost 7 bases and J lost 3, with 7 bases in between. CDR3 length: 11 amino acids.

CDR3 sequence reads: CASSIAGSGIEQYF. The DNA for the CDR3 is TGTGCCAGTAGTATAGCGGGTAGCGGGATCGAGCAGTACTTC. The genes are TRBV19 and TRBJ2-7; 8 bases map to TRBD2. The CDR3 contains 14 residues. With 1 base clipped from V and 6 bases from J, the junction kept 5 bases outside the gene matches. Germline values: CDR1 LNHDA, CDR2 SQIVND (reference sequence).

The gene calls are TRBV6-2 or TRBV6-3 and TRBJ1-5, with D possibly matching TRBD1 (6 bases). Germline V gene lookup returns CDR1 MNHEY and CDR2 SVGEGT. The CDR3 sequence is 14 residues long. The V and J ends lost 6 bases and 3 bases respectively, with 12 bases between them. The CDR3 region has the DNA TGTGCCAGCAGGCCTACAGGGCACAATCAGCCCCAGCATTTT. Translated, it gives CASRPTGHNQPQHF.

V gene TRBV19 combines with J gene TRBJ1-6, with D possibly TRBD1 on 5 matching bases. V gave up 0 bases and J gave up 4 bases, with 10 bases separating them. The CDR3 sequence is 16 residues long. In germline, CDR1 is LNHDA, CDR2 SQIVND (reference sequence). The CDR3 nucleotides read TGTGCCAGTAGTATAGAGTGGCGGGGGTATAATTCACCCCTCCACTTT. It translates to CASSIEWRGYNSPLHF.

V is TRBV6-6 and J is TRBJ2-3; TRBD2 matches at 8 bases. Germline lookup yields CDR1 MNHNY and CDR2 SVGAGI (reference sequence). This CDR3 has 16 amino acids. V lost 5 bases to trimming and J lost 2 bases; unmatched junction nucleotides: 9. Here the CDR3 reads CASSRQLAASTDTQYF. For the CDR3, the DNA is TGTGCCAGCAGTCGCCAACTAGCGGCCTCCACAGATACGCAGTATTTT.

The J gene is TRBJ2-6, the V gene TRBV18; 11 bases map to TRBD1. CDR1 is KGHSH and CDR2 is LQKENI in the germline V gene. The CDR3 loop spans 19 amino acids. V shed 3 bases, J shed 2 bases, and the junction held 9 bases outside the gene matches. Here the CDR3 DNA reads TGTGCCAGCTCACCTACAGGGACAGGGGGGGCTACTGGGGCCAACGTCCTGACTTTC. It yields the protein CASSPTGTGGATGANVLTF.

The rearrangement links TRBV29-1 to TRBJ1-2; TRBD1 matches 7 bases. This CDR3 has 14 amino acids. The germline gives CDR1 SQVTM, CDR2 ANQGSEA. The J segment lost 3 bases and the V segment lost 4 bases, leaving 8 bases of the junction unmatched. In DNA, the CDR3 is TGCAGCGTTGGCCTTCTCGACAGGGACTATGGCTACACCTTC. It encodes CSVGLLDRDYGYTF.

This chain uses TRBV29-1 with TRBJ1-2; possibly TRBD1 for D (5 bases). The V gene lost 6 bases and the J gene lost 4 bases, with 12 bases spanning the gap. The CDR3 contains 12 residues. Per germline, CDR1 SQVTM and CDR2 ANQGSEA. The CDR3: CSVRDSIYGYTF. The CDR3 DNA reads as TGCAGCGTGCGGGACTCTATCTATGGCTACACCTTC.

The chain employs TRBV2 and TRBJ1-6; the D is unclear. This CDR3 comprises 15 residues. Germline V gives CDR1 SNHLY, CDR2 FYNNEI. The germline V and J ends were trimmed by 0 bases and 5 bases, with 8 bases remaining between them. Here the CDR3 reads CASSEAPGNNSPLHF. The CDR3 nucleotides are TGTGCCAGCAGTGAAGCGCCGGGAAATAATTCACCCCTCCACTTT.

The chain is built from TRBV28 and TRBJ2-1; TRBD1 is a possible D gene (6 bases). CDR1 MDHEN and CDR2 SYDVKM come from the germline V gene. CDR3 size: 16 residues. Trimming shortened V by 6 bases and J by 4 bases, and 19 bases separated the two germline ends. CDR3 nucleotide sequence: TGTGCCAGCAGGTATCTCCACACCAGGGGTTACAATGAGCAGTTCTTC. It is translated as CASRYLHTRGYNEQFF.

V usage is TRBV24-1 and J usage is TRBJ2-6; TRBD1 matches 8 bases. This CDR3 has 15 amino acids. With V trimmed by 9 bases and J by 0 bases, 3 bases remained unmatched. Germline CDR1 reads KGHDR; CDR2 reads SFDVKD. The CDR3 is CATGTGSSGANVLTF. The CDR3 region has the DNA TGTGCCACCGGGACAGGCTCCTCTGGGGCCAACGTCCTGACTTTC.

The J gene is TRBJ1-6, the V gene TRBV4-2, with D perhaps TRBD1 (5 bases). Germline V CDR1 and CDR2: LGHNA, YNFKEQ. The germline V and J ends were trimmed by 5 bases and 10 bases, with 12 bases remaining between them. The CDR3 loop spans 13 amino acids. The CDR3 is CASSMDQGSPLHF. The CDR3 DNA follows: TGTGCCAGCAGCATGGACCAGGGCTCACCCCTCCACTTT.

The chain joins TRBV27 to TRBJ1-1; tentative D call: TRBD1 (6 bases). CDR3 size: 15 residues. V gave up 5 bases and J gave up 1 base, with 14 bases separating them. The germline CDR1 and CDR2 sequences are MNHEY and SMNVEV (reference sequence). CDR3 amino acids: CASSPRGAGNTEAFF. Written as DNA, the CDR3 is TGTGCCAGCAGTCCACGGGGGGCGGGGAACACTGAAGCTTTCTTT.

The rearrangement uses TRBV7-9 and TRBJ1-5; 8 bases are shared with TRBD1. The CDR3 loop spans 15 amino acids. Trimming removed 5 bases from V and 7 bases from J; junction bases left unmatched: 10. Looked up from germline, CDR1 is SEHNR and CDR2 is FQNEAQ (reference sequence). The CDR3 DNA sequence: TGTGCCAGCAGCGACCTGACAGGGGCGGAACAGCCCCAGCATTTT. Translation: CASSDLTGAEQPQHF.

The chain employs TRBV28 and TRBJ1-1; maybe TRBD1 (6 bases). The CDR3 covers 14 residues. Germline CDR1 is MDHEN and CDR2 is SYDVKM. Trimming shortened V by 6 bases and J by 0 bases, and 11 bases separated the two germline ends. The CDR3 DNA sequence: TGTGCCAGCAGGGAAACAGGGATGAACACTGAAGCTTTCTTT. Its translation is CASRETGMNTEAFF.

The chain carries TRBV30 and TRBJ2-3; 7 bases map to TRBD1. V lost 3 bases and J lost 3; bases outside the gene matches: 3. Germline V lookup: CDR1 GTSNPN, CDR2 SVGIG (reference sequence). This CDR3 is built from 13 residues. The CDR3 loop is CAWRGGYTDTQYF. CDR3 bases: TGTGCCTGGAGAGGGGGCTATACAGATACGCAGTATTTT. Drawing the rest from reference TRBV30 and TRBJ2-3, the complete variable domain is SQTIHQWPATLVQPVGSPLSLECTVEGTSNPNLYWYRQAAGRGLQLLFYSVGIGQISSEVPQNLSASRPQDRQFILSSKKLLLSDSGFYLCAWRGGYTDTQYFGPGTRLTVL.

This clone has a handful of counts. The rearrangement uses TRBV19 and TRBJ2-1, with D possibly being TRBD1 (6 bases). Trimming removed 3 bases from V and 1 base from J, with 10 bases in between. Germline V gene lookup returns CDR1 LNHDA and CDR2 SQIVND (reference sequence). The CDR3 sequence is 15 residues long. CDR3 bases: TGTGCCAGTAGTATTCAAGGGGGATCCTACAATGAGCAGTTCTTC. Protein product: CASSIQGGSYNEQFF.

This clone was seen more than once but under ten times. The rearrangement links TRBV6-4 to TRBJ2-1, with 8 bases lining up with TRBD2. The J segment lost 15 bases and the V segment lost 2 bases, leaving 9 bases of the junction unmatched. In germline, CDR1 is MRHNA, CDR2 SNTAGT. The length of the CDR3 is 13 residues. CDR3 coding DNA: TGTGCCAGCAGTGACAGAGCGGGAGACCCGGCGTTCTTC. Translated: CASSDRAGDPAFF.

This clone was detected only once. The V and J genes are TRBV6-6 and TRBJ1-6; TRBD1 might be the D (5 bases). Germline CDR1 MNHNY, CDR2 SVGAGI (reference sequence). The CDR3 consists of 14 residues. V was cut by 5 bases and J by 7 bases, with 12 bases left in between. CDR3 amino acids: CASSNGQGNSPLHF. For the CDR3, the DNA is TGTGCCAGCAGTAATGGGCAGGGCAATTCACCCCTCCACTTT.

The genes are TRBV10-3 and TRBJ2-5, with TRBD2 identical over 8 bases. The germline V gene has CDR1 ENHRY and CDR2 SYGVKD. The CDR3 runs to 16 residues. The V segment lost 4 bases and the J segment 1 base; nucleotides outside the gene matches: 8. The CDR3 DNA reads TGTGCCATCAGTGGTGGGAGGACTAGCCTCCAAGAGACCCAGTACTTC. Translating it yields CAISGGRTSLQETQYF.

This rearrangement joins TRBV29-1 to TRBJ2-7, with D possibly TRBD1 on 6 matching bases. The CDR3 is made up of 11 amino acids. Trimming shortened V by 4 bases and J by 6 bases, and 10 bases separated the two germline ends. Per the germline V gene, CDR1 is SQVTM and CDR2 is ANQGSEA. CDR3 nucleotides: TGCAGCGTTGGGGACAATAGCGAGCAGTACTTC. Its protein product is CSVGDNSEQYF.

The V gene is TRBV7-6, the J gene TRBJ2-6; 7 bases are a match to TRBD2. CDR1 and CDR2 (germline): SGHVS, FNYEAQ. This CDR3 is 17 amino acids long. The V and J ends lost 5 bases and 2 bases, in that order; junction bases with no gene match: 9. DNA of the CDR3: TGTGCCAGCAGCCTCTCGGATCTAGCGGCTGGGGCCAACGTCCTGACTTTC. It codes for CASSLSDLAAGANVLTF.

This clone has a handful of counts. The chain couples TRBV20-1 to TRBJ2-7; D may be TRBD2 (6 bases). The CDR3 runs 11 residues. Trimming removed 7 bases at V and 5 bases at J, with 12 bases between. The germline V gene encodes CDR1 DFQATT and CDR2 SNEGSKA (reference sequence). As DNA, the CDR3 is TGCAGTGTAGGGACTCTCGACGAGCAGTACTTC. This encodes CSVGTLDEQYF.

The chain joins TRBV12-3 or TRBV12-4 to TRBJ1-5, with a tentative D call TRBD1 (6 bases). The length of the CDR3 is 13 residues. Trimming stripped 6 bases from V and 5 bases from J, with 11 bases between. The CDR3 DNA reads TGTGCCAGCAGGTCGACAGGAGATCAGCCCCAGCATTTT. This gives the protein CASRSTGDQPQHF.

The chain employs TRBV28 and TRBJ2-3; D not resolved. Germline V gene data show CDR1 as MDHEN and CDR2 as SYDVKM. The CDR3 covers 17 residues. V was cut by 5 bases and J by 5 bases, with 23 bases left in between. The CDR3 protein is CASSPPVSVAGRDTQYF. The DNA for the CDR3 is TGTGCCAGCAGTCCCCCTGTCAGTGTGGCAGGAAGAGATACGCAGTATTTT.

This chain connects TRBV9 to TRBJ2-7, with TRBD2 matching 8 bases. The CDR3 is 15 amino acids. The germline gives CDR1 SGDLS, CDR2 YYNGEE. The junction had 6 bases not matched to a gene; V was cut back by 3 bases and J by 1 base. The CDR3 coding sequence is TGTGCCAGCAGCGAGGCCACTAGCGGTTCCTACGAGCAGTACTTC. It translates to CASSEATSGSYEQYF.

This clone was detected only once. This chain joins TRBV5-5 and TRBJ2-2, with TRBD2 as a possible D gene (6 bases). The V gene's germline CDR1 is SGHKS and CDR2 YYEKEE (reference sequence). This CDR3 is built from 13 residues. The ends were cut back, 4 bases at V and 7 bases at J, with 11 bases in the middle. In DNA form, the CDR3 reads TGTGCCAGCAGCGGAGGAGGGAACGGGGAGCTGTTTTTT. Translating it yields CASSGGGNGELFF. The whole variable domain, filled in from reference TRBV5-5 and TRBJ2-2, reads DAGVTQSPTHLIKTRGQQVTLRCSPISGHKSVSWYQQVLGQGPQFIFQYYEKEERGRGNFPDRFSARQFPNYSSELNVNALLLGDSALYLCASSGGGNGELFFGEGSRLTVL.